The 24 T cell receptor beta chains listed next were all sequenced from one sample in a study of CD8 T cells in ankylosing spondylitis. TCRdb reprocessed the 5' RACE reads via MiXCR and lists one record per CDR3 protein. The sample records 250,000 to 350,000 distinct CDR3 sequences, roughly 20% being singletons. Sequenced sample: blood, either unsorted or a sorted T cell fraction (not recorded which). Receptor source: a male donor with ankylosing spondylitis or in good health (not recorded which).

This clonotype was counted a few times. The chain has TRBV25-1 and TRBJ2-2, with 7 nucleotides matching TRBD1. This CDR3 has 14 amino acids. The germline V gene encodes CDR1 MGHDK and CDR2 SYGVNS. V trimming: 2 bases; J trimming: 3 bases; junction bases outside the gene matches: 0. The CDR3 DNA sequence: TGTGCCAGCAGTGAAGGGACAGACACCGGGGAGCTGTTTTTT. Translating it yields CASSEGTDTGELFF.

This clonotype has just a few counts. V usage is TRBV6-2 or TRBV6-3 and J usage is TRBJ1-2; D not resolved. The V and J ends lost 2 bases and 5 bases respectively, with 9 bases between them. Germline V gene lookup returns CDR1 MNHEY and CDR2 SVGEGT. The CDR3 has 13 amino acids. As DNA, the CDR3 is TGTGCCAGCAGTTACCAGCCGGTATATGGCTACACCTTC. Protein: CASSYQPVYGYTF.

This clonotype was counted a few times. The genes are TRBV6-1 and TRBJ2-1; TRBD1 or TRBD2 may be the D gene (5 bases each). This CDR3 spans 14 amino acids. The germline V and J ends were trimmed by 5 bases and 8 bases, with 16 bases remaining between them. Germline loops: CDR1 MNHNS, CDR2 SASEGT. The CDR3 spells CASSRSPGRDEQFF. CDR3 DNA sequence: TGTGCCAGCAGTCGCAGCCCAGGGCGGGATGAGCAGTTCTTC.

Only a few counts were recorded for this clonotype. The chain has TRBV20-1 and TRBJ2-3; perhaps TRBD1 as D (5 bases). Germline values: CDR1 DFQATT, CDR2 SNEGSKA (reference sequence). The V and J ends lost 6 bases and 0 bases respectively, with 13 bases between them. There are 14 residues in the CDR3. The CDR3 loop reads CSAKQAASTDTQYF. CDR3 in DNA: TGCAGTGCCAAACAGGCCGCTAGCACAGATACGCAGTATTTT.

This clonotype was seen a handful of times. The chain uses TRBV5-6 and TRBJ2-3, with D perhaps assigned TRBD1 or TRBD2 (5 bases each). The CDR3 is 13 residues long. Deletions cut 6 bases from V and 6 bases from J, with 14 bases between. Per the germline V gene, CDR1 is SGHDT and CDR2 is YYEEEE. The CDR3: CASTRDRTDTQYF. The CDR3, as DNA: TGTGCCAGCACCCGGGACCGGACGGATACGCAGTATTTT.

This clonotype was picked up a small number of times. DNA of the CDR3: TGTGCCAGCAGCTTATCCGGGCTGGATGGCTACACCTTC. Translating it yields CASSLSGLDGYTF. The chain couples TRBV7-9 to TRBJ1-2; no clear D. This CDR3 is 13 amino acids long. Trimming removed 2 bases from V and 6 bases from J, with 10 bases in between. CDR1 is SEHNR and CDR2 is FQNEAQ in the germline V gene (reference sequence).

This clonotype has only a few counts. The V call is TRBV4-2, the J call TRBJ1-2; no firm D call. The germline V gene encodes CDR1 LGHNA and CDR2 YNFKEQ. V was cut by 4 bases and J by 4 bases, with 19 bases left in between. This CDR3 comprises 16 residues. The CDR3 loop reads CASSPEAREEGYGYTF. For the CDR3, the DNA is TGTGCCAGCAGCCCCGAGGCTCGGGAGGAGGGCTATGGCTACACCTTC.

This clonotype was picked up many times. The chain joins TRBV5-1 to TRBJ2-5; 10 bases fit TRBD2. Germline assignment: CDR1 SGHRS and CDR2 YFSETQ. The trim removed 2 bases at V and 5 bases at J, leaving 3 bases unmatched. This CDR3 has 14 residues. Here the CDR3 DNA reads TGCGCCAGCAGCTTCGGGACTAGCGTCGAGACCCAGTACTTC. Translating it yields CASSFGTSVETQYF.

This clonotype was observed a handful of times. J is TRBJ1-2 and V is TRBV10-3, with TRBD1 matching over 7 bases. CDR3 size: 19 residues. The germline gives CDR1 ENHRY, CDR2 SYGVKD. Trimming at V came to 0 bases and at J to 0 bases, leaving 13 bases not matched to a gene. CDR3 in amino acids: CAISESGGRTGRANYGYTF. The CDR3 nucleotides are TGTGCCATCAGTGAGTCAGGGGGCAGAACTGGTCGAGCTAACTATGGCTACACCTTC.

The V call is TRBV20-1, the J call TRBJ2-5, with 12 nucleotides matching TRBD2. Germline V gives CDR1 DFQATT, CDR2 SNEGSKA (reference sequence). The CDR3 is made up of 14 amino acids. The V and J ends lost 7 bases and 5 bases, in that order; junction bases with no gene match: 8. The CDR3 nucleotides are TGCAGTGTTCCGACTAGCGGGAGAGGCGAGACCCAGTACTTC. Translating gives CSVPTSGRGETQYF.

The genes are TRBV5-1 and TRBJ1-1; the D is unclear. Trimming pared 0 bases from V and 7 bases from J, leaving 10 bases between. CDR3 size: 13 residues. Germline assignment: CDR1 SGHRS and CDR2 YFSETQ. CDR3 coding DNA: TGCGCCAGCAGCTTGGGCCAAACGGATGAAGCTTTCTTT. Protein: CASSLGQTDEAFF.

This clonotype was observed a few times. The genes are TRBV9 and TRBJ2-7; maybe TRBD1 (5 bases). The CDR3 runs to 14 residues. V lost 4 bases, J lost 2 bases, and 13 bases lay in between. Germline V gene lookup returns CDR1 SGDLS and CDR2 YYNGEE. Here the CDR3 reads CASSPGRVPYEQYV. CDR3 nucleotide sequence: TGTGCCAGCAGCCCGGGCAGGGTACCCTACGAGCAGTACGTC.

On this clonotype itself: Germline is not matched at one junction end, which may reflect a read error. J is TRBJ1-2 and V is TRBV20-1; 7 bases fit TRBD1. The CDR3 sequence is 14 residues long. Germline CDR1 is DFQATT and CDR2 is SNEGSKA (reference sequence). The chain's CDR3 is CSAGEDRVNYDYTF. As DNA, the CDR3 is TGCAGTGCTGGGGAAGACAGGGTAAACTATGACTACACCTTC.

This clonotype was counted only a few times. The J gene is TRBJ2-3, the V gene TRBV5-1; 8 nucleotides match TRBD1. The V and J ends lost 5 bases and 2 bases, in that order; junction bases with no gene match: 10. The germline gives CDR1 SGHRS, CDR2 YFSETQ. This CDR3 has 16 residues. CDR3 in amino acids: CASSYLGTGTTDTQYF. Here the CDR3 DNA reads TGCGCCAGCAGTTACCTAGGGACAGGAACCACAGATACGCAGTATTTT.

CDR3: CASSWGERNTGELFF. Written as DNA, the CDR3 is TGTGCCAGCAGTTGGGGAGAAAGGAACACCGGGGAGCTGTTTTTT. The rearrangement links TRBV12-3 or TRBV12-4 to TRBJ2-2; perhaps TRBD2 as D (5 bases). V lost 4 bases to trimming and J lost 1 base, with 10 bases between them. The CDR3 extends over 15 amino acids.

The V call is TRBV4-1, the J call TRBJ2-7; D unclear. The length of the CDR3 is 15 residues. CDR1 is MGHRA and CDR2 is YSYEKL in the germline V gene. Trimming left V 1 base short and J 1 base short, with 11 bases between. CDR3 residues: CASSQVGSESYEQYV. CDR3 DNA: TGCGCCAGCAGCCAAGTCGGCAGTGAATCCTACGAGCAGTACGTC.

The chain carries TRBV3-1 and TRBJ2-1, with D hard to call. The CDR3 totals 15 residues. The germline gives CDR1 LGHDT, CDR2 YNNKEL (reference sequence). Trimming cost V 4 bases and J 0 bases, with 10 bases left between them. The CDR3 region is CASSPRSSSYNEQFF. CDR3 coding DNA: TGTGCCAGCAGCCCACGATCATCCTCCTACAATGAGCAGTTCTTC.

This clonotype was recorded a few times. This chain connects TRBV6-1 to TRBJ2-7, with 9 bases matching TRBD1. Germline CDR1 reads MNHNS; CDR2 reads SASEGT. The CDR3 is 17 residues long. V gave up 5 bases and J gave up 2 bases; unmatched junction bases: 13. The CDR3, as DNA: TGTGCCAGCAGTCCACGGACAGGGGCGATCAGAGCCTACGAGCAGTACGTC. This translates into CASSPRTGAIRAYEQYV.

The rearrangement uses TRBV5-6 and TRBJ1-2; 9 bases are shared with TRBD1. The germline CDR1 and CDR2 sequences are SGHDT and YYEEEE. The CDR3 spans 16 residues. Unmatched junction bases numbered 9, after V lost 4 bases and J lost 2 bases. CDR3 nucleotides: TGTGCCAGCAGCGAAGCCGGGACAGGGAAAAACTATGGCTACACCTTC. Its protein is CASSEAGTGKNYGYTF.

This chain uses TRBV18 with TRBJ2-1; D uncertain. CDR1 and CDR2 from the germline V gene are KGHSH and LQKENI. The CDR3 length is 13 residues. The germline V and J ends were trimmed by 5 bases and 5 bases, with 10 bases remaining between them. The CDR3 is CASSESRDNEQFF. CDR3 bases: TGTGCCAGCTCAGAGAGTAGGGACAATGAGCAGTTCTTC.

In its sample, this clonotype was seen a few times. V and J are TRBV15 and TRBJ2-2; D call uncertain. Trimming pared 3 bases from V and 0 bases from J, leaving 8 bases between. The CDR3 has 15 residues. The germline CDR1 and CDR2 sequences are LNHNV and YYDKDF (reference sequence). CDR3 amino acids: CATSSGRANTGELFF. The CDR3 region has the DNA TGTGCCACCAGCAGTGGACGAGCGAACACCGGGGAGCTGTTTTTT.

The chain recombines TRBV4-2 with TRBJ2-1, with 10 bases matching TRBD2. Germline V gene data show CDR1 as LGHNA and CDR2 as YNFKEQ. J was trimmed by 7 bases and V by 1 base; bases with no gene match: 4. The length of the CDR3 is 15 residues. The CDR3 here is CASSQVLAGSNEQFF. DNA for the CDR3: TGTGCCAGCAGCCAAGTACTAGCGGGAAGTAATGAGCAGTTCTTC.

The chain employs TRBV7-9 and TRBJ1-4, with D perhaps TRBD1 (5 bases). The CDR3 sequence is 15 residues long. The germline gives CDR1 SEHNR, CDR2 FQNEAQ (reference sequence). With 4 bases removed from V and 4 bases from J, the gap between germline ends came to 13 bases. This CDR3 is CASSSGQGLNEKLFF. The CDR3 DNA reads TGTGCCAGCAGCTCCGGCCAGGGTCTTAATGAAAAACTGTTTTTT.

This clonotype has more than one count but fewer than ten. The rearrangement uses TRBV29-1 and TRBJ1-2; D remains ambiguous. Germline lookup yields CDR1 SQVTM and CDR2 ANQGSEA. The CDR3 length is 15 residues. Trimming shortened V by 7 bases and J by 3 bases, and 21 bases separated the two germline ends. The CDR3 nucleotides are TGCAGCGCCTTGATATCGTCTTACGGGCACTATGGCTACACCTTC. It encodes CSALISSYGHYGYTF. Full variable domain (outside the CDR3, taken from reference TRBV29-1 and TRBJ1-2): SAVISQKPSRDICQRGTSLTIQCQVDSQVTMMFWYRQQPGQSLTLIATANQGSEATYESGFVIDKFPISRPNLTFSTLTVSNMSPEDSSIYLCSALISSYGHYGYTFGSGTRLTVV.